This T cell receptor (beta chain) was obtained from a study of T cell repertoires in cytomegalovirus infection. The overall study: Based on public TCR beta signatures, there were indications of CMV infection and of a matching HLA type. Study conclusions and caveats: Adding up the frequency of public TCR beta families identified people who carried CMV plus the relevant HLA. HLA-C-restricted CMV-specific TCR beta clonotypes prevailed in the ex vivo response.

TCRdb independently ran MiXCR on the reads; one entry per CDR3 protein. The table includes approximately 320,000 distinct CDR3 sequences, 9% to 9.5% detected once. This clonotype has only one observation. The target antigen is unknown. Material: PBMCs. The clonotype originates from a human donor in good health (CMV status not recorded). Some clones in this sample may be carry-over from other donors' samples.

In DNA, the CDR3 is TGCAGTGCTAGACCCGGACAGAACTATGGCTACACCTTC. Protein product: CSARPGQNYGYTF. The J gene is TRBJ1-2, the V gene TRBV20-1, with D perhaps TRBD1 (6 bases). Germline assignment: CDR1 DFQATT and CDR2 SNEGSKA (reference sequence). V lost 2 bases and J 2 bases, leaving 9 bases between the germline ends. The CDR3 sequence is 13 residues long.